This T cell receptor beta chain originates from a study of cytomegalovirus exposure and HLA in healthy donors. The overall study: Unique TCR beta sequences numbering 120 million or so came from about 179 million T cells in an earlier analysis.

In the PCR, 60 Vbeta and 13 Jbeta primers were used. The protocol was immunoSEQ multiplex PCR, while the TCRdb copy is restricted to in-frame clones and leaves out a portion. The table includes over 100,000 clones, about 61% detected once. Study results and caveats: Researchers counted roughly 150 TCR beta chains as cytomegalovirus-associated. Later analysis identified a missense DCLRE1C variant that was linked to TCR beta V- and J-gene trimming.

J gave up 0 bases and V 11 bases, and 13 bases lay outside the gene matches. The CDR3 covers 16 residues. CDR1 SGHAT and CDR2 FQNNGV come from the germline V gene. Concerning this clone itself: No antigen is known for it.

The sequence derives from a woman in her thirties or forties in good health and CMV-seronegative. The sequencing sample was made of PBMCs. The chain has TRBV11-2 and TRBJ1-3; 7 bases are a match to TRBD1. Here the CDR3 DNA reads TGTGCCGGCCACAGACAGGGCCCTATCTCTGGAAACACCATATATTTT. It is translated as CAGHRQGPISGNTIYF. The whole variable domain, remainder taken from reference TRBV11-2 and TRBJ1-3, is EAGVAQSPRYKIIEKRQSVAFWCNPISGHATLYWYQQILGQGPKLLIQFQNNGVVDDSQLPKDRFSAERLKGVDSTLKIQPAKLEDSAVYLCAGHRQGPISGNTIYFGEGSWLTVV.